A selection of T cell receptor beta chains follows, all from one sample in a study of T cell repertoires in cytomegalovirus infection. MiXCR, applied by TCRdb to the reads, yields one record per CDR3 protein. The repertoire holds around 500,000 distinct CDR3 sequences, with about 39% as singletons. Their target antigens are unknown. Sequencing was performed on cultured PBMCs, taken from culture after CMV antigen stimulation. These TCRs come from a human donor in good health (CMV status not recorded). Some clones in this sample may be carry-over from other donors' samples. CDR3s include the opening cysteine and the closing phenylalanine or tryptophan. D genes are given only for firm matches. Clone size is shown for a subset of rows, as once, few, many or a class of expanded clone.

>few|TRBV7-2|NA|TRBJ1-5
CASSLATGIRNQPQHF
TGTGCCAGCAGCTTAGCTACAGGGATTCGTAATCAGCCCCAGCATTTT
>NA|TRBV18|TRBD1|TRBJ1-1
CASSHPGQKNTEAFF
TGTGCCAGCTCACACCCGGGACAGAAAAACACTGAAGCTTTCTTT
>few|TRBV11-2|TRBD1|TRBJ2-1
CASSSPSGGRAEYNEQFF
TGTGCCAGCAGCTCCCCGTCAGGGGGCAGAGCGGAATACAATGAGCAGTTCTTC
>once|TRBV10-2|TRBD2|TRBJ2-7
CASSEPGLAVHEQYF
TGCGCCAGCAGTGAACCGGGACTAGCAGTGCACGAGCAGTACTTC
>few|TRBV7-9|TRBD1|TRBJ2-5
CASSSRTGETQYF
TGTGCCAGCAGTTCTAGGACAGGGGAGACCCAGTACTTC
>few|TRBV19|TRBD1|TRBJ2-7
CASSISPGTARYEQYF
TGTGCCAGTAGTATCTCTCCCGGGACAGCTAGATACGAGCAGTACTTC
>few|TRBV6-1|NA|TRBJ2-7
CASSEAGHHYEQYF
TGTGCCAGCAGTGAAGCCGGACACCATTACGAGCAGTACTTC
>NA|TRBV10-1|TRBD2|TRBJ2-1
CASTRPVLAGEKLGNEQFF
TGCGCCAGCACCCGCCCCGTCCTAGCGGGAGAGAAGCTAGGCAATGAGCAGTTCTTC
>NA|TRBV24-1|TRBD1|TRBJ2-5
CTTSDSVLGGGETQYF
TGTACCACCAGTGATTCAGTACTAGGGGGCGGGGAGACCCAGTACTTC
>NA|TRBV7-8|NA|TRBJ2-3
CASLSGGSTDTQYF
TGTGCCAGCCTCTCCGGAGGTAGCACAGATACGCAGTATTTT
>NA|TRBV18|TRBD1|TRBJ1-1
CASSPRTGDAFF
TGTGCCAGCTCACCAAGGACAGGGGATGCTTTCTTT
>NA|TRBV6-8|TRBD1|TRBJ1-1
CASSPDRGGHMNTEAFF
TGTGCCAGCAGTCCCGACAGGGGCGGCCACATGAACACTGAAGCTTTCTTT
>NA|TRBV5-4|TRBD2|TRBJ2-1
CASSSGGTPYNEQFF
TGTGCCAGCAGCAGCGGGGGCACCCCCTACAATGAGCAGTTCTTC
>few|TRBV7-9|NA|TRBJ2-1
CASSGGAGVYNEQFF
TGTGCCAGCTCCGGGGGCGCGGGAGTCTACAATGAGCAGTTCTTC
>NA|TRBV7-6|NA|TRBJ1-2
CASSSQGGRNGYTF
TGTGCCAGCAGCTCGCAGGGAGGCCGGAATGGCTACACCTTC
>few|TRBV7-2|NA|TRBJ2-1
CASSPLARGEQFF
TGTGCCAGCAGCCCGTTAGCAAGGGGTGAGCAGTTCTTC
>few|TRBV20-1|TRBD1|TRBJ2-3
CSGPTGDTDTQYF
TGCAGTGGCCCGACAGGGGACACAGATACGCAGTATTTT
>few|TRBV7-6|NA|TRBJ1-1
CASSLGGTYTEAFF
TGTGCCAGCAGCTTAGGGGGGACGTACACTGAAGCTTTCTTT
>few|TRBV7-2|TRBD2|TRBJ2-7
CASSLSWTSGRDEQYF
TGTGCCAGCAGCTTATCCTGGACTAGCGGGAGGGACGAGCAGTACTTC
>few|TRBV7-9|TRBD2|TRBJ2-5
CASSRLTSGYQETQYF
TGTGCCAGCAGCCGCCTAACTAGCGGGTACCAAGAGACCCAGTACTTC
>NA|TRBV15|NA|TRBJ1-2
CVTSRVRFGYTF
TGTGTCACCAGCAGAGTTAGGTTTGGCTACACCTTC
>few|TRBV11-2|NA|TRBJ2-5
CASSSEPETNQETQYF
TGTGCCAGCAGCTCGGAACCCGAAACCAACCAAGAGACCCAGTACTTC
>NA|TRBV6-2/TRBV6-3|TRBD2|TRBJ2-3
CASRPGLAGVSTDTQYF
TGTGCCAGCAGACCGGGACTAGCGGGAGTTTCCACAGATACGCAGTATTTT
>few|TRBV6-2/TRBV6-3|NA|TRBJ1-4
CASSSPGLQNEKLFF
TGTGCCAGCAGTTCGCCGGGACTCCAGAATGAAAAACTGTTTTTT